This T cell receptor beta chain originates from a study of stem cell transplantation in POMP-related autoinflammatory disease (dated by TCRdb to about 2021). The study in broad terms: The study hypothesis was that defective thymoproteasomes impair MHC class I-dependent CD8+ T-cell differentiation and positive selection, which skews the TRB repertoire. The effect of POMP deficiency on T-cell receptor beta repertoire diversity and CDR3 characteristics was assessed by high-throughput TRB sequencing. Before transplant, patients showed CD4+ naive T-cell skewing, low CD8+ T-cell proportions, and reduced T-cell cytokine secretion. DNA chimerism analysis after transplant demonstrated 100% donor engraftment of neutrophils and platelets for up to one year.

The method was the immunoSEQ multiplex PCR assay. The authors processed their data as follows. Shannon entropy, which accounts for clonal size distribution, was used to quantify repertoire diversity. The Gini-Simpson index (Simpson_1-D) served as the measure of how unequally clonotypes were distributed. TCRdb stores this immuneACCESS table with in-frame sequences only. Part of the clones is absent; in the studies checked, under half of the shortfall reflects unresolved V genes, and no reason is known for the rest. That table gives V, J and clone size, and the DNA gave D and trimming. Recorded for this sample are 2,500 to 3,000 clones; about 91% of them occurred a single time. The ten largest clones capture around 2% of the sample. Comments on this clone: Its antigen remains unidentified. Base-call qualities are not available, and no considerably larger clone is one nucleotide away.

Paper-wide results and their limitations: A restricted number of unique TRB V-J gene pairings was observed in PRAID patients. Across all analyzed T-cell subsets, PRAID patients showed a trend toward higher clonality and lower TRB diversity. Statistical significance for the trend toward lower diversity and increased clonality in PRAID patients was reached only for regulatory T cells.

Reading the label with the study, this specimen's time point is: after hematopoietic stem cell transplant. PRAID was a condition in which autoinflammation came alongside prominent immunodeficiency. T-cell subsets (conventional T cells, CD8+ T cells, regulatory T cells, T follicular helper cells) were sorted before TRB sequencing. CDR1 and CDR2 (KGHSH, LQKENI) derive from the germline V gene. The CDR3 runs 14 residues from the cysteine to the phenylalanine. Of all the DNA, just the CDR3 is kept, 42 bases in frame from base 1. V sheds 3 bases and J sheds 5 bases, leaving 13 bases between their ends. This specimen consisted of CD4+ follicular helper T cells (Tfh) from PBMCs, obtained after stem cell transplantation. The cell subset or site tag for this specimen amounts to: T follicular helper cells. The sequence was obtained from a human patient with POMP-related autoinflammation and immune dysregulation (PRAID). A transplant means some T cells may be of graft donor rather than patient origin. Recombination connected TRBV18 to TRBJ1-1; the D region possibly corresponds to TRBD1 (6 bases align). Read as DNA, the sequence is TGTGCCAGCTCACCTAGCCAGGGGTATACTGAAGCTTTCTTT. This codes for CASSPSQGYTEAFF.